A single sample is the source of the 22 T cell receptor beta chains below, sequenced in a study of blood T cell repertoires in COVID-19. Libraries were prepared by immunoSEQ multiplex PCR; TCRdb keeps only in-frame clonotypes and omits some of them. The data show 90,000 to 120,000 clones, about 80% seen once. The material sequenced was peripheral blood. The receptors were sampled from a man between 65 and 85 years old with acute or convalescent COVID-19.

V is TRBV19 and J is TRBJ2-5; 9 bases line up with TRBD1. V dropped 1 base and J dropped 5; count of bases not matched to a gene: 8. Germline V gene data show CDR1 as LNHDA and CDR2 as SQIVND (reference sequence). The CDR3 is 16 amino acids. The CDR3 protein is CASSIGDRGNLETQYF. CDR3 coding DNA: TGTGCCAGTAGTATAGGAGACAGGGGGAATTTGGAGACCCAGTACTTC. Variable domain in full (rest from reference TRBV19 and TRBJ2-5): DGGITQSPKYLFRKEGQNVTLSCEQNLNHDAMYWYRQDPGQGLRLIYYSQIVNDFQKGDIAEGYSVSREKKESFPLTVTSAQKNPTAFYLCASSIGDRGNLETQYFGPGTRLLVL.

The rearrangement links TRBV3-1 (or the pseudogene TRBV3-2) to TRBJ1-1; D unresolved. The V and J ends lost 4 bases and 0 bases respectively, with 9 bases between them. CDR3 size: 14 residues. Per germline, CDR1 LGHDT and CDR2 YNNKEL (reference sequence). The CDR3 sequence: CASSPEIMNTEAFF. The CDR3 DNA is TGTGCCAGCAGCCCGGAGATTATGAACACTGAAGCTTTCTTT.

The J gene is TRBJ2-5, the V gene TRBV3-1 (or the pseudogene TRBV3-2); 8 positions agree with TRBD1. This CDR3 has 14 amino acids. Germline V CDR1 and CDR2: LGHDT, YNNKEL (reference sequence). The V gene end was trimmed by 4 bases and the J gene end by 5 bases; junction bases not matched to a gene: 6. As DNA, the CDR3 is TGTGCCAGCAGCCCGCGGACAGGGTTTGAGACCCAGTACTTC. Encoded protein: CASSPRTGFETQYF.

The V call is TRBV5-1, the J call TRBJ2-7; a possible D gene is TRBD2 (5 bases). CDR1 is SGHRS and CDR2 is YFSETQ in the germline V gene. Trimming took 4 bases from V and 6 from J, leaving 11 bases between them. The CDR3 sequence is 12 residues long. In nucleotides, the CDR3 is TGCGCCAGCAGCCCCCTTGAGGGCGAGCAGTACTTC. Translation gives CASSPLEGEQYF.

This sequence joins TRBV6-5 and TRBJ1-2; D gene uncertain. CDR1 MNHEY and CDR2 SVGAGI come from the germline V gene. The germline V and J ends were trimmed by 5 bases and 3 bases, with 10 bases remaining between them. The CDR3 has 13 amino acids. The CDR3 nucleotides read TGTGCCAGCAGTCCTCTCCGGGACTATGGCTACACCTTC. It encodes CASSPLRDYGYTF.

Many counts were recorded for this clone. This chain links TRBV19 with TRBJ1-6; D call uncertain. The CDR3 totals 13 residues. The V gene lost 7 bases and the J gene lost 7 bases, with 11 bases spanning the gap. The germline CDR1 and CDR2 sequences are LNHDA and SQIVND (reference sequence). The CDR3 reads CASMQAQNSPLHF. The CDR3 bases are TGTGCCAGTATGCAGGCCCAAAATTCACCCCTCCACTTT.

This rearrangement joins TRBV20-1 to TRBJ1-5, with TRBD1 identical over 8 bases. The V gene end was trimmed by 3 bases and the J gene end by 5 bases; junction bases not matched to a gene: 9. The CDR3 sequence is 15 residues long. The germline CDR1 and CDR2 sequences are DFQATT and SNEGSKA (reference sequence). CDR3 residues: CSASPTGGGYQPQHF. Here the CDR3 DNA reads TGCAGTGCTAGTCCAACAGGGGGTGGGTATCAGCCCCAGCATTTT.

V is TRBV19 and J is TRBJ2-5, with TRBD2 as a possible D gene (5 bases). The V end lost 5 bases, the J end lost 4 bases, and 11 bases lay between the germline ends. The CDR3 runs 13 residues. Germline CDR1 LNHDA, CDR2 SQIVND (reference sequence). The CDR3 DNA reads TGTGCCAGTAGTCTTAGAGAGGGAGAGACCCAGTACTTC. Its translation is CASSLREGETQYF.

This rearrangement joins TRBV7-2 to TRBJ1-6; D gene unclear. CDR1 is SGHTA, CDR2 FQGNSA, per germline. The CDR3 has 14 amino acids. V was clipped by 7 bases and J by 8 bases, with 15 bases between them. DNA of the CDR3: TGTGCCAGCATCTCCGGCGGGAGTGATTCACCCCTCCACTTT. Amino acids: CASISGGSDSPLHF.

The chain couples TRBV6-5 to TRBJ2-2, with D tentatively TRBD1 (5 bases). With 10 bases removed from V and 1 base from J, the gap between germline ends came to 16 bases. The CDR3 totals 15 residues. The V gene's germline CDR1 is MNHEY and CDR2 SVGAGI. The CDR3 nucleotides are TGTGCCACCACGCTTGGGGCAGGGAACACCGGGGAGCTGTTTTTT. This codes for CATTLGAGNTGELFF.

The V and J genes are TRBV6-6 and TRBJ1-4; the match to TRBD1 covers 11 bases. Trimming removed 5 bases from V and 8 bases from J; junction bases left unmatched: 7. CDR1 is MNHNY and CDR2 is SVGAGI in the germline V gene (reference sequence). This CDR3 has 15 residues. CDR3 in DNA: TGTGCCAGCAGTGATGGACAGGGGGCCGGGGAAAAACTGTTTTTT. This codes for CASSDGQGAGEKLFF.

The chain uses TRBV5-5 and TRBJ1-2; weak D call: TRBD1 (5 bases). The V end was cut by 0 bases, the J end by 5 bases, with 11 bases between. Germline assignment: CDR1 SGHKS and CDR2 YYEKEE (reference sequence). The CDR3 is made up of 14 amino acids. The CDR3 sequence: CASSLADRLYGYTF. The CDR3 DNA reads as TGTGCCAGCAGCTTGGCCGACAGATTATATGGCTACACCTTC.

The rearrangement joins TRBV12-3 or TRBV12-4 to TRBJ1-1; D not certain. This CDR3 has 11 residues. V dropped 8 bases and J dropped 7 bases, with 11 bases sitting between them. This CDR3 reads CASRTRGEAFF. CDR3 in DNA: TGTGCCAGCCGTACCCGGGGTGAAGCTTTCTTT.

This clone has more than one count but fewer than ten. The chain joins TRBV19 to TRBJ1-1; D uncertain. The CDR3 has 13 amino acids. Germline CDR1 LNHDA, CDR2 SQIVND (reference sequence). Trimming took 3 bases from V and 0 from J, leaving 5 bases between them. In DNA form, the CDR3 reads TGTGCCAGTAGTATGGCGGTGAACACTGAAGCTTTCTTT. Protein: CASSMAVNTEAFF.

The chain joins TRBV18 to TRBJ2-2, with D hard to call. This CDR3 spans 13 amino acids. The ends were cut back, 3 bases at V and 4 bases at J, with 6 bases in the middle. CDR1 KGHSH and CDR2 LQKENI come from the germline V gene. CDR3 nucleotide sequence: TGTGCCAGCTCACCGAGTAGCACCGGGGAGCTGTTTTTT. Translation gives CASSPSSTGELFF.

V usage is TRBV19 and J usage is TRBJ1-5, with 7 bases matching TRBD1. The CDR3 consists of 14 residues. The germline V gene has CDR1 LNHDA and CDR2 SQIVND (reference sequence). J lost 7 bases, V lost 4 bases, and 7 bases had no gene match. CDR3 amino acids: CASSTMTGFQPQHF. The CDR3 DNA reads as TGTGCCAGTAGTACAATGACAGGGTTCCAGCCCCAGCATTTT.

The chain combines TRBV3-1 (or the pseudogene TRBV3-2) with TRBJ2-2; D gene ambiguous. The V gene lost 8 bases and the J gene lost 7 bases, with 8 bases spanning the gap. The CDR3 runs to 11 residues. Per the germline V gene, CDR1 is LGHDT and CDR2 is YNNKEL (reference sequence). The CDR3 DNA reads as TGTGCCAGCGGCGGCATCGGGGAGCTGTTTTTT. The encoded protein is CASGGIGELFF.

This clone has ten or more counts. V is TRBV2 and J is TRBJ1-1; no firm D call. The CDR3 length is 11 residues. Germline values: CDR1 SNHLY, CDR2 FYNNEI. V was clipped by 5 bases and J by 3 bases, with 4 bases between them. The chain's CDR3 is CASSPYTEAFF. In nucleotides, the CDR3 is TGTGCCAGCAGTCCGTACACTGAAGCTTTCTTT.

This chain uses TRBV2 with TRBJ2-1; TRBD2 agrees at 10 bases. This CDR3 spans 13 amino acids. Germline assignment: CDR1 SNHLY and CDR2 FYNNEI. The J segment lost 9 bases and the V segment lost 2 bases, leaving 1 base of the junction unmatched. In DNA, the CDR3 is TGTGCCAGCAGTGAAATAGCGGGGGGTGAGCAGTTCTTC. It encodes CASSEIAGGEQFF.

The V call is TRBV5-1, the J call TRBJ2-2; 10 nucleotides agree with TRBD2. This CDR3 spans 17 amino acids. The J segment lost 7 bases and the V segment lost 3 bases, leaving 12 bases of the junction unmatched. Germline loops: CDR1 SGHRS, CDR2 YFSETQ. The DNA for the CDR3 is TGCGCCAGCAGCTACCTTCCCGGGACTAGCGAAGGCGGGGAGCTGTTTTTT. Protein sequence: CASSYLPGTSEGGELFF.

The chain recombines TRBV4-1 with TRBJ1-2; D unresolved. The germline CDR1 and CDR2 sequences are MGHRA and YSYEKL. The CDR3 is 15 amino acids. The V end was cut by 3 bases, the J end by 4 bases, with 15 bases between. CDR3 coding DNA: TGCGCCAGCAGCCAGGAGGGCGCGGGTAGCTATGGCTACACCTTC. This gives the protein CASSQEGAGSYGYTF.

The CDR3 reads CASSLAPGGSTDTQYF. In DNA, the CDR3 is TGCGCCAGCAGCTTGGCTCCAGGGGGGAGCACAGATACGCAGTATTTT. J is TRBJ2-3 and V is TRBV5-1, with D tentatively TRBD1 (7 bases). Trimming cost V 0 bases and J 0 bases, with 11 bases left between them. This CDR3 region has 16 residues. Germline V gene lookup returns CDR1 SGHRS and CDR2 YFSETQ.